A selection of T cell receptor beta chains follows, all from one sample in a study of cytomegalovirus exposure and HLA in healthy donors. Some clones are missing from TCRdb's copy, which holds only in-frame ones; the method was immunoSEQ multiplex PCR. The data contain roughly 160,000 clones, roughly 80% of them singletons. Specimen: PBMCs. Every receptor here comes from a male donor in good health and CMV-seronegative. CDR3s include the opening cysteine and the closing phenylalanine or tryptophan. Fields, in order: D gene, clone size, V gene, J gene, CDR3 length, CDR3 protein, CDR3 DNA. The D gene is left open where the match is weak. Some rows mark clone size as missing; the rest say once, few, many or name a class of expanded clone.

D gene: TRBD1
clone size: .
V gene: TRBV7-3
J gene: TRBJ1-1
CDR3 length: 13
CDR3 protein: CASSRTGITEAFF
CDR3 DNA: TGTGCCAGCAGCCGGACAGGGATTACTGAAGCTTTCTTT

D gene: TRBD2
clone size: .
V gene: TRBV5-1
J gene: TRBJ2-7
CDR3 length: 14
CDR3 protein: CASSYGGEVYEQCF
CDR3 DNA: TGCGCCAGCAGCTATGGGGGGGAGGTCTACGAGCAGTGCTTC

D gene: TRBD1
clone size: few
V gene: TRBV6-5
J gene: TRBJ1-3
CDR3 length: 13
CDR3 protein: CASSTGVGNTIYF
CDR3 DNA: TGTGCCAGCAGCACAGGGGTAGGAAACACCATATATTTT

D gene: TRBD2
clone size: once
V gene: TRBV27
J gene: TRBJ2-5
CDR3 length: 18
CDR3 protein: CASSLRQTSGMYQETQYF
CDR3 DNA: TGTGCCAGCAGTTTACGCCAGACTAGCGGGATGTACCAAGAGACCCAGTACTTC

D gene: .
clone size: .
V gene: TRBV2
J gene: TRBJ2-4
CDR3 length: 14
CDR3 protein: CASSPTLAKNIQYF
CDR3 DNA: TGTGCCAGCAGCCCGACATTGGCCAAAAACATTCAGTACTTC

D gene: TRBD1
clone size: .
V gene: TRBV29-1
J gene: TRBJ2-2
CDR3 length: 15
CDR3 protein: CSVPGQGEYTGELFF
CDR3 DNA: TGCAGCGTCCCTGGACAGGGAGAATACACCGGGGAGCTGTTTTTT

D gene: TRBD2
clone size: .
V gene: TRBV7-2
J gene: TRBJ2-2
CDR3 length: 14
CDR3 protein: CASSLVAGAGELFF
CDR3 DNA: TGTGCCAGCAGCTTAGTTGCGGGGGCCGGGGAGCTGTTTTTT

D gene: TRBD1
clone size: .
V gene: TRBV2
J gene: TRBJ2-1
CDR3 length: 14
CDR3 protein: CASSGQGVFNEQFF
CDR3 DNA: TGTGCCAGCAGTGGACAGGGAGTATTCAATGAGCAGTTCTTC

D gene: .
clone size: .
V gene: TRBV28
J gene: TRBJ1-2
CDR3 length: 13
CDR3 protein: CASSSDTYYGYPF
CDR3 DNA: TGTGCCAGCAGTTCTGATACTTACTATGGCTACCCCTTC

D gene: .
clone size: .
V gene: TRBV7-2
J gene: TRBJ2-5
CDR3 length: 12
CDR3 protein: CASSPASETQYF
CDR3 DNA: TGTGCCAGCAGCCCCGCGTCGGAGACCCAGTACTTC

D gene: TRBD1
clone size: .
V gene: TRBV5-1
J gene: TRBJ2-7
CDR3 length: 16
CDR3 protein: CASSFRVTGTSYEQYF
CDR3 DNA: TGCGCCAGCAGCTTTAGGGTGACAGGGACCTCCTACGAGCAGTACTTC

D gene: .
clone size: .
V gene: TRBV11-2
J gene: TRBJ1-1
CDR3 length: 14
CDR3 protein: CASSPPRLNTEAFF
CDR3 DNA: TGTGCCAGCAGCCCCCCCCGGTTGAACACTGAAGCTTTCTTT

D gene: TRBD2
clone size: .
V gene: TRBV4-1
J gene: TRBJ2-1
CDR3 length: 17
CDR3 protein: CASSQELAGAIYNEQFF
CDR3 DNA: TGCGCCAGCAGCCAAGAACTAGCGGGGGCCATATACAATGAGCAGTTCTTC

D gene: TRBD2
clone size: .
V gene: TRBV5-1
J gene: TRBJ2-2
CDR3 length: 17
CDR3 protein: CASSLALAGGLFRELFF
CDR3 DNA: TGCGCCAGCAGCTTGGCACTAGCGGGGGGCCTTTTCCGGGAGCTGTTTTTT

D gene: .
clone size: .
V gene: TRBV4-3
J gene: TRBJ1-1
CDR3 length: 14
CDR3 protein: CASSQDWGQTEAFF
CDR3 DNA: TGCGCCAGCAGCCAAGATTGGGGCCAAACTGAGGCTTTCTTT

D gene: TRBD1
clone size: .
V gene: TRBV19
J gene: TRBJ2-2
CDR3 length: 16
CDR3 protein: CASSIDRGRRTGELFF
CDR3 DNA: TGTGCCAGTAGTATCGACAGGGGGCGTCGGACCGGGGAGCTGTTTTTT

D gene: .
clone size: .
V gene: TRBV21-1
J gene: TRBJ1-1
CDR3 length: 12
CDR3 protein: CAGTGSYTEAFF
CDR3 DNA: TGTGCCGGGACAGGTTCCTACACTGAAGCTTTCTTT

D gene: .
clone size: .
V gene: TRBV28
J gene: TRBJ1-5
CDR3 length: 12
CDR3 protein: CASSPQGRPQHF
CDR3 DNA: TGTGCCAGCAGTCCTCAGGGAAGGCCCCAGCATTTT

D gene: .
clone size: once
V gene: TRBV29-1
J gene: TRBJ1-1
CDR3 length: 13
CDR3 protein: CSVGEGFLTEAFF
CDR3 DNA: TGCAGCGTTGGGGAGGGGTTTCTCACTGAAGCTTTCTTT

D gene: TRBD1
clone size: once
V gene: TRBV28
J gene: TRBJ1-2
CDR3 length: 20
CDR3 protein: CASSLAPIPGDRGTNYGYTF
CDR3 DNA: TGTGCCAGCAGTTTAGCTCCTATCCCTGGGGACAGGGGGACTAACTATGGCTACACCTTC

D gene: .
clone size: few
V gene: TRBV5-1
J gene: TRBJ2-1
CDR3 length: 15
CDR3 protein: CASSLDSPSYNEQFF
CDR3 DNA: TGCGCCAGCAGCTTGGATAGCCCTTCCTACAATGAGCAGTTCTTC

D gene: TRBD2
clone size: .
V gene: TRBV7-2
J gene: TRBJ2-7
CDR3 length: 16
CDR3 protein: CASSLGLAADGYEQYF
CDR3 DNA: TGTGCCAGCAGCCTCGGTCTAGCGGCGGACGGGTACGAGCAGTACTTC

D gene: .
clone size: .
V gene: TRBV4-2
J gene: TRBJ2-1
CDR3 length: 14
CDR3 protein: CASSQVLGPNEQFF
CDR3 DNA: TGTGCCAGCAGCCAAGTCCTAGGCCCCAATGAGCAGTTCTTC

D gene: .
clone size: .
V gene: TRBV7-2
J gene: TRBJ2-6
CDR3 length: 15
CDR3 protein: CASSLGGSGANVLTF
CDR3 DNA: TGTGCCAGCAGCTTAGGAGGCTCTGGGGCCAACGTCCTGACTTTC

D gene: TRBD2
clone size: .
V gene: TRBV15
J gene: TRBJ2-7
CDR3 length: 14
CDR3 protein: CATSRGGGSYEQYF
CDR3 DNA: TGTGCCACCAGCCGGGGCGGGGGCTCCTACGAGCAGTACTTC

D gene: .
clone size: .
V gene: TRBV19
J gene: TRBJ2-5
CDR3 length: 15
CDR3 protein: CASLPSGSPQETQYF
CDR3 DNA: TGTGCCAGCCTCCCCTCGGGGAGCCCGCAAGAGACCCAGTACTTC

D gene: TRBD1
clone size: .
V gene: TRBV15
J gene: TRBJ1-5
CDR3 length: 14
CDR3 protein: CATSPRQGMQPQHF
CDR3 DNA: TGTGCCACCAGTCCCCGACAGGGAATGCAGCCCCAGCATTTT

D gene: TRBD1
clone size: .
V gene: TRBV28
J gene: TRBJ1-2
CDR3 length: 16
CDR3 protein: CASRVSGDREWGGYTF
CDR3 DNA: TGTGCCAGCAGGGTGTCGGGGGACAGGGAATGGGGTGGCTACACCTTC

D gene: .
clone size: .
V gene: TRBV5-4
J gene: TRBJ1-5
CDR3 length: 15
CDR3 protein: CASSLTGDSNQPQHF
CDR3 DNA: TGTGCCAGCAGCTTGACGGGGGATAGCAATCAGCCCCAGCATTTT

D gene: .
clone size: once
V gene: TRBV6-5
J gene: TRBJ2-7
CDR3 length: 13
CDR3 protein: CATGQPSSYEQYF
CDR3 DNA: TGTGCCACCGGACAGCCTTCTTCCTACGAGCAGTACTTC

D gene: .
clone size: once
V gene: TRBV29-1
J gene: TRBJ2-4
CDR3 length: 14
CDR3 protein: CSAGGGTAKNIQYF
CDR3 DNA: TGCAGCGCCGGTGGCGGGACAGCCAAAAACATTCAGTACTTC

D gene: .
clone size: .
V gene: TRBV25-1
J gene: TRBJ1-2
CDR3 length: 12
CDR3 protein: CASSRQDYGYTF
CDR3 DNA: TGTGCCAGCAGTAGGCAGGACTATGGCTACACCTTC

D gene: .
clone size: .
V gene: TRBV5-6
J gene: TRBJ1-2
CDR3 length: 13
CDR3 protein: CASSLAQGKGYPF
CDR3 DNA: TGTGCCAGCAGCTTGGCTCAGGGGAAGGGCTACCCCTTC

D gene: TRBD1
clone size: .
V gene: TRBV19
J gene: TRBJ2-7
CDR3 length: 15
CDR3 protein: CASSTPGTATYEQYF
CDR3 DNA: TGTGCCAGTAGTACCCCCGGGACAGCAACCTACGAGCAGTACTTC

D gene: TRBD1
clone size: few
V gene: TRBV6-1
J gene: TRBJ2-7
CDR3 length: 14
CDR3 protein: CASILDRGAYEQYF
CDR3 DNA: TGTGCCAGCATCCTCGACAGGGGCGCCTACGAGCAGTACTTC

D gene: TRBD1
clone size: .
V gene: TRBV5-4
J gene: TRBJ1-2
CDR3 length: 15
CDR3 protein: CASSIGTGFRYGYTF
CDR3 DNA: TGTGCCAGCAGCATCGGGACAGGGTTCCGCTATGGCTACACCTTC

D gene: .
clone size: .
V gene: TRBV7-9
J gene: TRBJ2-1
CDR3 length: 13
CDR3 protein: CASSIGGGNEQFF
CDR3 DNA: TGTGCCAGCAGCATAGGGGGGGGCAATGAGCAGTTCTTC